Given below is one TCR beta chain in context. These data originate in a study of blood T cell repertoires in COVID-19. Germline CDR1 and CDR2: SGHRS and YFSETQ. J was trimmed by 6 bases and V by 0 bases; bases with no gene match: 9. The CDR3 is made up of 15 amino acids. Methods used by the authors: Estimated nucleated cell counts came from reference gene primer amplification. Only in-frame clones appear in the TCRdb table, and some are missing; sequencing was by immunoSEQ multiplex PCR. The DNA was the basis for D and trimming; V, J and clone size are from that table. Of about 64,000 clones listed, around 86% were seen once; the top ten hold under 4%.

The sequenced sample consisted of peripheral blood. The gene calls are TRBV5-1 and TRBJ2-7; 7 nucleotides line up with TRBD1. The TCR sequence derives from a man between 50 and 59 years old with active COVID-19. The CDR3 protein is CASSLASRQGGEQYF. CDR3 sequence (DNA): TGCGCCAGCAGCTTGGCCAGTCGACAGGGCGGCGAGCAGTACTTC. The full variable domain, rest sourced from reference TRBV5-1 and TRBJ2-7, is KAGVTQTPRYLIKTRGQQVTLSCSPISGHRSVSWYQQTPGQGLQFLFEYFSETQRNKGNFPGRFSGRQFSNSRSEMNVSTLELGDSALYLCASSLASRQGGEQYFGPGTRLTVT.